A single sample gave rise to the 23 T cell receptor beta chains below, sequenced in a study of cytomegalovirus exposure and HLA in healthy donors. This PCR relied on a set of 60 Vbeta primers and 13 Jbeta primers. Only in-frame clones appear in the TCRdb table, and some are missing; sequencing was by immunoSEQ multiplex PCR. The repertoire holds approximately 160,000 clones, roughly 79% seen once, with 2.5% to 3.5% in the top ten. Sequencing was carried out using PBMCs. All receptors come from a woman between 45 and 60 years old in good health and CMV-seropositive.

The J gene is TRBJ2-2, the V gene TRBV30; 8 bases agree with TRBD2. The CDR3 consists of 15 residues. V lost 0 bases, J lost 7 bases, and 7 bases stayed unmatched. Looked up from germline, CDR1 is GTSNPN and CDR2 is SVGIG (reference sequence). The CDR3 sequence: CAWSVVSGMFGELFF. The CDR3 DNA reads as TGTGCCTGGAGTGTAGTTAGCGGGATGTTCGGGGAGCTGTTTTTT.

The sample holds one count of this clone. The rearrangement joins TRBV30 to TRBJ2-1; 9 bases match TRBD1. The germline CDR1 and CDR2 sequences are GTSNPN and SVGIG (reference sequence). The CDR3 has 13 amino acids. Unmatched junction bases numbered 5, after V lost 3 bases and J lost 8 bases. CDR3 amino acids: CAWRGQGVDEQFF. CDR3 nucleotide sequence: TGTGCCTGGAGGGGACAGGGTGTCGATGAGCAGTTCTTC.

The rearrangement joins TRBV19 to TRBJ1-3; D is uncertain. CDR3 length equals 14 residues. Germline V gives CDR1 LNHDA, CDR2 SQIVND (reference sequence). V lost 3 bases and J lost 3, with 9 bases in between. CDR3 residues: CASSISGSGNTIYF. The CDR3 DNA follows: TGTGCCAGTAGTATTTCCGGGAGTGGAAACACCATATATTTT.

V usage is TRBV30 and J usage is TRBJ1-4; TRBD1 aligns across 8 bases. The CDR3 totals 14 residues. J was trimmed by 3 bases and V by 4 bases; bases with no gene match: 4. The germline gives CDR1 GTSNPN, CDR2 SVGIG (reference sequence). CDR3 sequence (DNA): TGTGCCTGGACCCCGACAGGGGCTAATGAAAAACTGTTTTTT. Protein: CAWTPTGANEKLFF.

The DNA of the CDR3 is TGTGCCAGCAGTGAGGTGGGGGGAGGCAATCAGCCCCAGCATTTT. This translates into CASSEVGGGNQPQHF. V is TRBV6-4 and J is TRBJ1-5, with D possibly being TRBD1 (5 bases). Germline CDR1 is MRHNA and CDR2 is SNTAGT. The CDR3 consists of 15 residues. Trimming removed 3 bases at V and 2 bases at J, with 11 bases between.

This chain connects TRBV11-3 to TRBJ2-3; possibly TRBD1 for D (5 bases). The CDR3 runs 15 residues. V was shortened by 0 bases and J by 4 bases, with 11 bases between the two germline ends. Germline assignment: CDR1 SGHNT and CDR2 YENEEA. The DNA for the CDR3 is TGTGCCAGCAGCTTAGAGGGCAGGGTAGCAGATACGCAGTATTTT. Its translation is CASSLEGRVADTQYF. The full variable domain, with the rest looked up from reference TRBV11-3 and TRBJ2-3, is EAGVVQSPRYKIIEKKQPVAFWCNPISGHNTLYWYLQNLGQGPELLIRYENEEAVDDSQLPKDRFSAERLKGVDSTLKIQPAELGDSAVYLCASSLEGRVADTQYFGPGTRLTVL.

The sample holds a few counts of this clone. The chain uses TRBV7-2 and TRBJ2-7, with D possibly TRBD2 on 6 matching bases. With 0 bases removed from V and 2 bases from J, the gap between germline ends came to 14 bases. This CDR3 is 16 amino acids long. The germline CDR1 and CDR2 sequences are SGHTA and FQGNSA. As DNA, the CDR3 is TGTGCCAGCAGCTTAGCGACGGACTATAAACCCTACGAGCAGTACTTC. Translated, it gives CASSLATDYKPYEQYF. The full variable domain, its missing parts supplied by reference TRBV7-2 and TRBJ2-7, is GAGVSQSPSNKVTEKGKDVELRCDPISGHTALYWYRQSLGQGLEFLIYFQGNSAPDKSGLPSDRFSAERTGGSVSTLTIQRTQQEDSAVYLCASSLATDYKPYEQYFGPGTRLTVT.

This clone was found a few times. The V and J genes are TRBV7-2 and TRBJ2-7; TRBD2 aligns across 8 bases. Germline V gene sequence: CDR1 SGHTA, CDR2 FQGNSA. The CDR3 runs to 14 residues. With 6 bases clipped from V and 0 bases from J, the junction kept 4 bases outside the gene matches. As DNA, the CDR3 is TGTGCCAGCAGTCCGGGACTAGGCTCCTACGAGCAGTACTTC. It encodes CASSPGLGSYEQYF.

The chain employs TRBV2 and TRBJ2-2; 7 bases map to TRBD1. The CDR3 runs to 13 residues. From germline, CDR1 is SNHLY and CDR2 FYNNEI. V dropped 6 bases and J dropped 6; count of bases not matched to a gene: 4. CDR3 DNA: TGTGCCAGCAGGGACAGGCTCGCCGGGGAGCTGTTTTTT. Its protein product is CASRDRLAGELFF.

The chain couples TRBV15 to TRBJ2-7, with D possibly being TRBD1 (6 bases). This CDR3 has 14 residues. Looked up from germline, CDR1 is LNHNV and CDR2 is YYDKDF (reference sequence). The germline V and J ends were trimmed by 5 bases and 0 bases, with 11 bases remaining between them. The CDR3 is CATSFDRHSYEQYF. The CDR3 DNA is TGTGCCACCAGCTTCGACAGGCACTCCTACGAGCAGTACTTC.

This chain connects TRBV16 to TRBJ1-1, with TRBD1 identical over 8 bases. V lost 0 bases to trimming and J lost 3 bases; unmatched junction nucleotides: 0. The V gene's germline CDR1 is KGHSY and CDR2 FQNENV. This CDR3 contains 14 residues. CDR3 residues: CASSQSTGDTEAFF. CDR3 coding DNA: TGTGCCAGCAGCCAATCGACAGGGGACACTGAAGCTTTCTTT.

This rearrangement joins TRBV19 to TRBJ2-5, with TRBD2 matching 10 bases. V lost 3 bases to trimming and J lost 0 bases; unmatched junction nucleotides: 1. The germline CDR1 and CDR2 sequences are LNHDA and SQIVND (reference sequence). The CDR3 length is 15 residues. CDR3 DNA: TGTGCCAGTAGTATTCTAGCGGGAGACCAAGAGACCCAGTACTTC. Translated: CASSILAGDQETQYF.

The chain combines TRBV19 with TRBJ2-5; TRBD2 matches at 7 bases. In germline, CDR1 is LNHDA, CDR2 SQIVND (reference sequence). This CDR3 region has 14 residues. With 4 bases clipped from V and 3 bases from J, the junction kept 5 bases outside the gene matches. The CDR3 sequence: CASSTAGDEETQYF. Written as DNA, the CDR3 is TGTGCCAGTAGTACCGCGGGGGACGAAGAGACCCAGTACTTC.

The V call is TRBV5-5, the J call TRBJ1-2; 8 bases are shared with TRBD1. Germline V CDR1 and CDR2: SGHKS, YYEKEE (reference sequence). The junction had 8 bases not matched to a gene; V was cut back by 0 bases and J by 7 bases. The CDR3 loop spans 15 amino acids. CDR3 sequence: CASSLVGRGLVGYTF. The CDR3 DNA reads TGTGCCAGCAGCTTGGTCGGCAGGGGGCTCGTTGGCTACACCTTC.

The chain couples TRBV10-1 to TRBJ1-5; a possible D gene is TRBD1 (6 bases). V was trimmed by 7 bases and J by 0 bases, leaving 19 bases between them. CDR1 is WNHNN and CDR2 is SYGVQD in the germline V gene (reference sequence). The CDR3 covers 17 residues. In DNA, the CDR3 is TGCGCCAGCACACCTCGGACAGACGGCTATAGCAATCAGCCCCAGCATTTT. Protein sequence: CASTPRTDGYSNQPQHF.

A few counts support this clone. This CDR3 reads CASSPFRDYGYTF. CDR3 nucleotide sequence: TGTGCCAGCTCACCTTTCCGGGACTATGGCTACACCTTC. This chain links TRBV18 with TRBJ1-2; no clear D gene. V was trimmed by 3 bases and J by 3 bases, leaving 8 bases between them. The CDR3 is made up of 13 amino acids. Germline CDR1 KGHSH, CDR2 LQKENI.

This chain links TRBV5-1 with TRBJ2-1; D perhaps matches TRBD2 (6 bases). The CDR3 extends over 15 amino acids. V shed 0 bases and J shed 4 bases, with 11 bases lying between them. Germline V gene data show CDR1 as SGHRS and CDR2 as YFSETQ. Here the CDR3 reads CASSLEGTVYNEQFF. The CDR3 DNA reads as TGCGCCAGCAGCTTGGAAGGGACTGTATACAATGAGCAGTTCTTC.

The chain combines TRBV27 with TRBJ1-1; D gene uncertain. The V gene's germline CDR1 is MNHEY and CDR2 SMNVEV (reference sequence). Trimming stripped 5 bases from V and 4 bases from J, with 11 bases between. The CDR3 length is 13 residues. The CDR3 sequence is CASSPRSGTEAFF. Here the CDR3 DNA reads TGTGCCAGCAGTCCCAGGTCCGGCACTGAAGCTTTCTTT.

This clone was picked up a small number of times. The chain uses TRBV18 and TRBJ2-7, with TRBD1 identical over 9 bases. The CDR3 extends over 16 amino acids. Germline V gene data show CDR1 as KGHSH and CDR2 as LQKENI. V lost 0 bases, J lost 3 bases, and 6 bases stayed unmatched. The CDR3 DNA follows: TGTGCCAGCTCACCACCGGTACAGGGGGCTAGCTACGAGCAGTACTTC. Encoded protein: CASSPPVQGASYEQYF.

This sequence joins TRBV7-2 and TRBJ2-5; possibly TRBD1 for D (6 bases). The J call is in doubt because the DNA end fits TRBJ2-7 better. This CDR3 has 14 residues. CDR1 is SGHTA and CDR2 is FQGNSA in the germline V gene. The CDR3 sequence is CASSLSPQGYEQYF. CDR3 nucleotides: TGTGCCAGCAGCTTATCCCCACAGGGCTACGAGCAGTACTTC.

In its sample, this clone was seen a few times. The chain is built from TRBV27 and TRBJ1-2; D may be TRBD1 (5 bases). Trimming took 5 bases from V and 2 from J, leaving 21 bases between them. The CDR3 has 17 amino acids. The germline CDR1 and CDR2 sequences are MNHEY and SMNVEV (reference sequence). This chain's CDR3 is CASSLSPDTTSNYGYTF. The CDR3, as DNA: TGTGCCAGCAGTCTCTCCCCGGACACCACATCGAACTATGGCTACACCTTC.

This clone showed up just a few times. The V and J genes are TRBV7-2 and TRBJ2-2; TRBD2 agrees at 11 bases. The CDR3 extends over 18 amino acids. Germline CDR1 SGHTA, CDR2 FQGNSA. V trimming: 1 base; J trimming: 7 bases; junction bases outside the gene matches: 11. The CDR3 spells CASSLGASGRRSGGELFF. The CDR3 region has the DNA TGTGCCAGCAGCTTAGGGGCTAGCGGGAGGCGGTCGGGCGGGGAGCTGTTTTTT. Full variable domain (outside the CDR3, taken from reference TRBV7-2 and TRBJ2-2): GAGVSQSPSNKVTEKGKDVELRCDPISGHTALYWYRQSLGQGLEFLIYFQGNSAPDKSGLPSDRFSAERTGGSVSTLTIQRTQQEDSAVYLCASSLGASGRRSGGELFFGEGSRLTVL.

The gene calls are TRBV7-8 and TRBJ1-5, with TRBD1 as a possible D gene (6 bases). CDR1 and CDR2 from the germline V gene are SGHVS and FQNEAQ. This CDR3 comprises 14 residues. The V and J ends lost 5 bases and 6 bases respectively, with 14 bases between them. CDR3 sequence reads: CASSPLQGFQPQHF. In nucleotides, the CDR3 is TGTGCCAGCAGCCCCTTACAGGGCTTTCAGCCCCAGCATTTT.